These 6 T cell receptor beta chains share one sample of origin, sequenced in a study of PD-1 blockade in classical Hodgkin lymphoma. Method: immunoSEQ multiplex PCR; TCRdb's copy keeps in-frame clones and lacks some. The sample shows roughly 45,000 clones, under 75% of them seen only once. Each patient relapsed following autologous stem cell transplantation, and prior brentuximab vedotin exposure differed. The sequencing here drew on peripheral blood mononuclear cells (PBMCs), taken before the second cycle of nivolumab. These TCRs come from a human donor with classical Hodgkin lymphoma.

This rearrangement joins TRBV19 to TRBJ2-5, with D possibly being TRBD2 (6 bases). The CDR3 spans 14 residues. Germline V gene sequence: CDR1 LNHDA, CDR2 SQIVND (reference sequence). The V and J ends lost 3 bases and 2 bases respectively, with 10 bases between them. The CDR3: CASSMVGGQETQYF. The CDR3 DNA reads as TGTGCCAGTAGTATGGTGGGGGGACAAGAGACCCAGTACTTC.

This clone was counted only a few times. J is TRBJ2-1 and V is TRBV25-1, with D maybe TRBD2 (6 bases). Trimming cost V 6 bases and J 5 bases, with 11 bases left between them. The CDR3 consists of 13 residues. Germline values: CDR1 MGHDK, CDR2 SYGVNS. CDR3 sequence (DNA): TGTGCCAGCAGCCGAGGGACTGACAATGAGCAGTTCTTC. Encoded protein: CASSRGTDNEQFF.

Turning to this clone: One end of the junction varies from germline; a read error may be responsible. Other nucleotide sequences in the sample specify the same CDR3. V usage is TRBV29-1 and J usage is TRBJ1-2; D gene ambiguous. The CDR3 has 13 amino acids. In germline, CDR1 is SQVTM, CDR2 ANQGSEA. The DNA for the CDR3 is TGCAGTGTTGTGGAGGGAACTAACTATGGCTACACCTTC. This translates into CSVVEGTNYGYTF.

The V gene is TRBV11-1, the J gene TRBJ2-2, with TRBD1 matching over 10 bases. Germline values: CDR1 SGHAT, CDR2 FQDESV (reference sequence). The CDR3 sequence is 19 residues long. V dropped 3 bases and J dropped 0; count of bases not matched to a gene: 10. DNA for the CDR3: TGTGCCAGCAGCTTTACGGGGACAGGGGTCCTTACGAACACCGGGGAGCTGTTTTTT. This codes for CASSFTGTGVLTNTGELFF.

The V call is TRBV27, the J call TRBJ1-4; no firm D call. CDR3 length equals 15 residues. From germline, CDR1 is MNHEY and CDR2 SMNVEV (reference sequence). Trimming left V 5 bases short and J 5 bases short, with 15 bases between. CDR3 sequence: CASSPQSVGNEKLFF. The CDR3 DNA is TGTGCCAGCAGTCCCCAGTCCGTGGGGAATGAAAAACTGTTTTTT.

The genes are TRBV4-3 and TRBJ2-3, with 7 bases aligning to TRBD2. Germline trimming cut 2 bases from V and 1 base from J; bases unmatched to any gene: 9. Germline CDR1 LGHNA, CDR2 YSLEER. There are 17 residues in the CDR3. Written as DNA, the CDR3 is TGCGCCAGCAGCCAAAGCGGGCGGGGAGGGGGCACAGATACGCAGTATTTT. It encodes CASSQSGRGGGTDTQYF.